Below are 21 T cell receptor beta chains sequenced from a single sample in a study of T cell responses to AZD1222 COVID-19 vaccine. Assay: immunoSEQ multiplex PCR; the TCRdb copy retains only in-frame clones and omits some. The sample gives about 120,000 clones, approximately 90% of which show up once; around 15% is in the top ten. Here the sequenced sample was peripheral blood, taken on day 0 of AZD1222 vaccination. The source is an adult in good health.

The rearrangement joins TRBV15 to TRBJ1-2; D is undetermined. Trimming left V 0 bases short and J 2 bases short, with 7 bases between. Germline V lookup: CDR1 LNHNV, CDR2 YYDKDF (reference sequence). The CDR3 extends over 14 amino acids. The CDR3 sequence: CATSREKGNYGYTF. CDR3 DNA sequence: TGTGCCACCAGCAGAGAGAAAGGGAACTATGGCTACACCTTC.

The chain recombines TRBV27 with TRBJ1-5; 9 bases are shared with TRBD1. This CDR3 has 15 residues. The V gene end was trimmed by 5 bases and the J gene end by 3 bases; junction bases not matched to a gene: 5. The germline gives CDR1 MNHEY, CDR2 SMNVEV (reference sequence). The CDR3 loop reads CASSRGDRVNQPQHF. In DNA, the CDR3 is TGTGCCAGCAGTAGGGGGGACAGGGTCAATCAGCCCCAGCATTTT.

For the CDR3, the DNA is TGTGCCAGCAGCCCCGAAGAGACGGTTCGTGACATTCAGTACTTC. The encoded protein is CASSPEETVRDIQYF. The V gene is TRBV4-2, the J gene TRBJ2-4; D is undetermined. The CDR3 contains 15 residues. Per the germline V gene, CDR1 is LGHNA and CDR2 is YNFKEQ. V lost 4 bases, J lost 8 bases, and 18 bases lay in between.

V is TRBV19 and J is TRBJ1-6, with 8 bases aligning to TRBD1. Germline CDR1 is LNHDA and CDR2 is SQIVND (reference sequence). CDR3 length: 13 residues. The trim removed 6 bases at V and 13 bases at J, leaving 8 bases unmatched. CDR3 amino acids: CASRPGQELPLHF. The CDR3 DNA is TGTGCCAGTAGGCCGGGACAGGAACTGCCCCTCCACTTT. Full variable domain (remainder filled in from reference TRBV19 and TRBJ1-6): DGGITQSPKYLFRKEGQNVTLSCEQNLNHDAMYWYRQDPGQGLRLIYYSQIVNDFQKGDIAEGYSVSREKKESFPLTVTSAQKNPTAFYLCASRPGQELPLHFGNGTRLTVT.

The chain links TRBV5-4 to TRBJ1-6; D remains unclear. V lost 6 bases to trimming and J lost 10 bases, with 17 bases between them. Looked up from germline, CDR1 is SGHNT and CDR2 is YYREEE (reference sequence). The CDR3 runs 14 residues. The CDR3 protein is CASTLRRPKSPLHF. The CDR3 region has the DNA TGTGCCAGCACCCTCCGACGGCCCAAATCACCCCTCCACTTT.

This clone was seen a single time. The chain employs TRBV10-3 and TRBJ1-5; weak D call: TRBD1 (5 bases). V was pared by 2 bases and J by 7 bases, with 12 bases between. The germline gives CDR1 ENHRY, CDR2 SYGVKD. The CDR3 loop spans 14 amino acids. The CDR3 DNA sequence: TGTGCCATCAGTGAGATCCAGGGAAGACAGCCCCAGCATTTT. This translates into CAISEIQGRQPQHF.

The CDR3 DNA reads TGTGCCAGCAGCCAGAGAAGTGGGACAGGGAGGAACGAGCAGTACTTC. Encoded protein: CASSQRSGTGRNEQYF. V is TRBV3-1 (or the pseudogene TRBV3-2) and J is TRBJ2-7, with TRBD1 identical over 9 bases. CDR3 size: 16 residues. Germline CDR1 is LGHDT and CDR2 is YNNKEL (reference sequence). The junction had 11 bases not matched to a gene; V was cut back by 3 bases and J by 5 bases.

The chain carries TRBV29-1 and TRBJ1-2; D uncertain. CDR3 length equals 15 residues. V lost 0 bases and J 1 base, leaving 12 bases between the germline ends. Germline CDR1 SQVTM, CDR2 ANQGSEA. CDR3: CSVEDARGRNYGYTF. The CDR3 nucleotides are TGCAGCGTTGAAGATGCCCGAGGCCGTAACTATGGCTACACCTTC. Filled out from reference TRBV29-1 and TRBJ1-2, the complete variable domain reads SAVISQKPSRDICQRGTSLTIQCQVDSQVTMMFWYRQQPGQSLTLIATANQGSEATYESGFVIDKFPISRPNLTFSTLTVSNMSPEDSSIYLCSVEDARGRNYGYTFGSGTRLTVV.

The rearrangement uses TRBV5-5 and TRBJ2-7, with D uncertain. The CDR3 extends over 16 amino acids. Trimming cost V 1 base and J 7 bases, with 21 bases left between them. Germline lookup yields CDR1 SGHKS and CDR2 YYEKEE (reference sequence). DNA for the CDR3: TGTGCCAGCAGCTTGATTTTAGGCCAGGCCGTTATGGAGCAGTACTTC. This encodes CASSLILGQAVMEQYF.

This clone was observed once. The rearrangement links TRBV10-2 to TRBJ1-6; D is unclear. Germline V gene data show CDR1 as WSHSY and CDR2 as SAAADI. With 4 bases removed from V and 3 bases from J, the gap between germline ends came to 7 bases. The CDR3 totals 14 residues. The CDR3 bases are TGCGCCAGCAGTGTGGGGTTCTATAATTCACCCCTCCACTTT. This gives the protein CASSVGFYNSPLHF.

V usage is TRBV5-6 and J usage is TRBJ2-3; maybe TRBD2 (6 bases). Per germline, CDR1 SGHDT and CDR2 YYEEEE. Deletions cut 4 bases from V and 0 bases from J, with 18 bases between. The CDR3 covers 17 residues. The CDR3 bases are TGTGCCAGCAGCCCCTTGGTTGGCGGGACTAGCACAGATACGCAGTATTTT. It is translated as CASSPLVGGTSTDTQYF.

The rearrangement uses TRBV5-6 and TRBJ2-5; TRBD1 agrees at 9 bases. The CDR3 contains 16 residues. Germline trimming cut 0 bases from V and 4 bases from J; bases unmatched to any gene: 7. From germline, CDR1 is SGHDT and CDR2 YYEEEE. The CDR3 sequence: CASSLEGQGPGETQYF. As DNA, the CDR3 is TGTGCCAGCAGCTTGGAGGGACAGGGCCCGGGAGAGACCCAGTACTTC. Using reference TRBV5-6 and TRBJ2-5 for the parts outside the CDR3, the full variable domain is DAGVTQSPTHLIKTRGQQVTLRCSPKSGHDTVSWYQQALGQGPQFIFQYYEEEERQRGNFPDRFSGHQFPNYSSELNVNALLLGDSALYLCASSLEGQGPGETQYFGPGTRLLVL.

The chain recombines TRBV27 with TRBJ2-7; D is perhaps TRBD1 (6 bases). Germline V CDR1 and CDR2: MNHEY, SMNVEV (reference sequence). V was shortened by 4 bases and J by 3 bases, with 13 bases between the two germline ends. The CDR3 totals 14 residues. Here the CDR3 reads CASSSYRDYYEQYF. In nucleotides, the CDR3 is TGTGCCAGCAGTTCCTACAGGGATTACTACGAGCAGTACTTC.

The genes are TRBV5-4 and TRBJ1-3; D not certain. The CDR3 is 15 amino acids. The germline CDR1 and CDR2 sequences are SGHNT and YYREEE (reference sequence). V lost 4 bases, J lost 1 base, and 12 bases lay in between. As DNA, the CDR3 is TGTGCCAGCAGCCCTGACATTAGTTCTGGAAACACCATATATTTT. Amino acid sequence: CASSPDISSGNTIYF. The whole variable domain, filled in from reference TRBV5-4 and TRBJ1-3, reads ETGVTQSPTHLIKTRGQQVTLRCSSQSGHNTVSWYQQALGQGPQFIFQYYREEENGRGNFPPRFSGLQFPNYSSELNVNALELDDSALYLCASSPDISSGNTIYFGEGSWLTVV.

This chain uses TRBV28 with TRBJ1-2; no clear D. V lost 2 bases, J lost 5 bases, and 12 bases lay in between. The germline gives CDR1 MDHEN, CDR2 SYDVKM. The CDR3 extends over 14 amino acids. For the CDR3, the DNA is TGTGCCAGCAGTTTACTGGAGGAGGAATATGGCTACACCTTC. The encoded protein is CASSLLEEEYGYTF.

The chain links TRBV7-6 to TRBJ1-4; 7 bases line up with TRBD1. This CDR3 is 16 amino acids long. Germline lookup yields CDR1 SGHVS and CDR2 FNYEAQ. V shed 6 bases, J shed 5 bases, and the junction held 12 bases outside the gene matches. Here the CDR3 reads CASSTSPGTANEKLFF. CDR3 bases: TGTGCCAGCAGTACATCCCCAGGGACAGCAAATGAAAAACTGTTTTTT. Supplemented by reference TRBV7-6 and TRBJ1-4, the full variable domain reads GAGVSQSPRYKVTKRGQDVALRCDPISGHVSLYWYRQALGQGPEFLTYFNYEAQQDKSGLPNDRFSAERPEGSISTLTIQRTEQRDSAMYRCASSTSPGTANEKLFFGSGTQLSVL.

The chain employs TRBV7-6 and TRBJ2-7; D is unclear. Germline assignment: CDR1 SGHVS and CDR2 FNYEAQ. This CDR3 is built from 14 residues. V lost 5 bases to trimming and J lost 0 bases, with 11 bases between them. The CDR3 nucleotides are TGTGCCAGCAGCCCTACCTGGGGCTCCTACGAGCAGTACTTC. Translating gives CASSPTWGSYEQYF. The complete variable domain, with remaining parts taken from reference TRBV7-6 and TRBJ2-7, reads GAGVSQSPRYKVTKRGQDVALRCDPISGHVSLYWYRQALGQGPEFLTYFNYEAQQDKSGLPNDRFSAERPEGSISTLTIQRTEQRDSAMYRCASSPTWGSYEQYFGPGTRLTVT.

This rearrangement joins TRBV2 to TRBJ1-5; D gene ambiguous. From germline, CDR1 is SNHLY and CDR2 FYNNEI. The V end lost 8 bases, the J end lost 0 bases, and 11 bases lay between the germline ends. This CDR3 contains 14 residues. CDR3 protein: CASSASYSNQPQHF. The DNA for the CDR3 is TGTGCCAGCTCCGCGAGCTATAGCAATCAGCCCCAGCATTTT.

This chain connects TRBV5-1 to TRBJ1-1; no firm D call. Trimming left V 0 bases short and J 1 base short, with 13 bases between. Germline CDR1 SGHRS, CDR2 YFSETQ. The CDR3 is 16 residues long. CDR3 residues: CASSLGSYGGNTEAFF. For the CDR3, the DNA is TGCGCCAGCAGCTTGGGGTCCTACGGAGGGAACACTGAAGCTTTCTTT. Drawing the rest from reference TRBV5-1 and TRBJ1-1, the complete variable domain is KAGVTQTPRYLIKTRGQQVTLSCSPISGHRSVSWYQQTPGQGLQFLFEYFSETQRNKGNFPGRFSGRQFSNSRSEMNVSTLELGDSALYLCASSLGSYGGNTEAFFGQGTRLTVV.

The genes are TRBV4-3 and TRBJ1-5; TRBD1 is a possible D gene (6 bases). The V and J ends lost 4 bases and 1 base respectively, with 11 bases between them. The germline V gene has CDR1 LGHNA and CDR2 YSLEER. The CDR3 contains 15 residues. CDR3 sequence reads: CASSPGHSSNQPQHF. In nucleotides, the CDR3 is TGCGCCAGCAGCCCGGGACATTCAAGCAATCAGCCCCAGCATTTT.

The CDR3 region is CASSPDTGGIDTQYF. The CDR3 DNA reads as TGTGCCAGCAGCCCAGATACAGGGGGCATCGATACGCAGTATTTT. This chain uses TRBV6-6 with TRBJ2-3; 9 nucleotides match TRBD1. Per germline, CDR1 MNHNY and CDR2 SVGAGI (reference sequence). The V gene end was trimmed by 6 bases and the J gene end by 6 bases; junction bases not matched to a gene: 10. The CDR3 sequence is 15 residues long.